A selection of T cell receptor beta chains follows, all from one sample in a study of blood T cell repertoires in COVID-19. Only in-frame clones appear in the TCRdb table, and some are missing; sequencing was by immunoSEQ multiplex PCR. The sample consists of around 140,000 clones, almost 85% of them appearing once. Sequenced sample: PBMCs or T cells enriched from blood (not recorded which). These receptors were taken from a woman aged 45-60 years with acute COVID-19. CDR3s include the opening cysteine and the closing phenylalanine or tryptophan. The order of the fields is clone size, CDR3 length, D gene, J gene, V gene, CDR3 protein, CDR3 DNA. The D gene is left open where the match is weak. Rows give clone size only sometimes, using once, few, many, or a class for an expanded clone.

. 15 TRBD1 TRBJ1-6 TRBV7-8 CASTTGGPLNSPLHF TGTGCCAGTACCACAGGGGGACCGTTGAATTCACCCCTCCACTTT
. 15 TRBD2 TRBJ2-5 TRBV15 CATSSGGRSRETQYF TGTGCCACCAGTTCCGGCGGGAGAAGCCGAGAGACCCAGTACTTC
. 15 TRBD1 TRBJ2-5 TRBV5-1 CASSLEGQGGETQYF TGCGCCAGCAGCCTGGAGGGACAGGGCGGAGAGACCCAGTACTTC
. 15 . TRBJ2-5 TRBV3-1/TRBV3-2 CASSQFPAGKETQYF TGTGCCAGCAGCCAATTCCCAGCCGGGAAAGAGACCCAGTACTTC
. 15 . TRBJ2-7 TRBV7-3 CASSLGGASSYEQYF TGTGCCAGCAGCTTGGGGGGGGCGAGCTCCTACGAGCAGTACTTC
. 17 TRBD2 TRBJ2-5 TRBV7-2 CASSLRPPSSGKETQYF TGTGCCAGCAGCTTGCGCCCGCCCTCTAGCGGCAAAGAGACCCAGTACTTC
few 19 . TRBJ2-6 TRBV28 CASSLSRAGSSSGANVLTF TGTGCCAGCAGTTTATCGCGGGCAGGATCGAGCTCTGGGGCCAACGTCCTGACTTTC
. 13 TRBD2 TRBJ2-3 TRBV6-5 CASTSGSTDTQYF TGTGCCAGTACTAGCGGAAGCACAGATACGCAGTATTTT
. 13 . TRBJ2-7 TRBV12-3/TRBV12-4 CASSLGRAYEQYF TGTGCCAGCAGTTTAGGCAGGGCCTACGAGCAGTACTTC
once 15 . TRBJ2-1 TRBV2 CASNLGGGGYNEQFF TGTGCCAGCAATTTAGGGGGAGGGGGGTACAATGAGCAGTTCTTC
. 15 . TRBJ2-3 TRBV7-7 CASSPAGGRSDTQYF TGTGCCAGCAGCCCCGCAGGGGGGCGATCAGATACGCAGTATTTT
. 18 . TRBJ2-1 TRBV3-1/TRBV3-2 CASSQPTRQTSSYNEQFF TGTGCCAGCAGCCAACCTACCCGACAGACGAGCTCCTACAATGAGCAGTTCTTC
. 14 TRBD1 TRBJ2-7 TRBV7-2 CASSLGGTVYEQYF TGTGCCAGCAGCTTAGGAGGGACAGTCTACGAGCAGTACTTC
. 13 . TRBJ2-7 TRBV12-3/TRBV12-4 CASIIISSYEQYF TGTGCCAGCATTATCATCTCGAGCTACGAGCAGTACTTC
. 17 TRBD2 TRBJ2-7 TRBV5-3 CARSLVPGLAASYEQYF TGTGCCAGAAGCTTGGTTCCGGGACTAGCGGCCTCCTACGAGCAGTACTTC
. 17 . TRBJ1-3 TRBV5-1 CASSQTSGESSGNTIYF TGCGCCAGCAGCCAAACCTCAGGGGAGAGCTCTGGAAACACCATATATTTT
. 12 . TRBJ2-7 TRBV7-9 CATGDGNYEQYF TGTGCCACGGGGGACGGGAACTACGAGCAGTACTTC
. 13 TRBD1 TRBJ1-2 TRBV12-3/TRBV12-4 CASSFSTGGGYTF TGTGCCAGCAGTTTTTCGACAGGGGGTGGCTACACCTTC
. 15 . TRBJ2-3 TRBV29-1 CSVESLSTEADTQYF TGCAGCGTTGAAAGTCTATCGACAGAGGCAGATACGCAGTATTTT
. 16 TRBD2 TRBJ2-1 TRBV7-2 CASSYEGGRSRREQFF TGTGCCAGCAGCTACGAGGGAGGGAGGTCTAGACGAGAGCAGTTCTTC
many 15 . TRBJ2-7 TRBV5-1 CASSLAGHQSYEQYF TGCGCCAGCAGCTTGGCAGGACACCAATCCTACGAGCAGTACTTC
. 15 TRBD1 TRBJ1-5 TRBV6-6 CASSLTGGGNQPQHF TGTGCCAGCAGTCTGACAGGGGGCGGCAATCAGCCCCAGCATTTT
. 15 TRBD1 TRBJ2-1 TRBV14 CASNQDRGHYNEQFF TGTGCCAGCAACCAAGACAGGGGGCACTACAATGAGCAGTTCTTC
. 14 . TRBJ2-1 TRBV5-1 CASSSSGPHNEQFF TGCGCCAGCAGCTCGAGTGGTCCCCACAATGAGCAGTTCTTC
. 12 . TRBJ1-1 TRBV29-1 CSAGPGDTEAFF TGCAGCGCTGGTCCAGGGGACACTGAAGCTTTCTTT
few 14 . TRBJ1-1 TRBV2 CASSESGARTEAFF TGTGCCAGCAGTGAAAGCGGGGCTCGGACTGAAGCTTTCTTT
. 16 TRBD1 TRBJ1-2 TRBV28 CASSLTGTGGNYGYTF TGTGCCAGCAGTTTAACGGGTACAGGGGGAAACTATGGCTACACCTTC
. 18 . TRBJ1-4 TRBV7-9 CASSLSVLRLQGREKLFF TGTGCCAGCAGCTTATCGGTTTTACGATTACAGGGCCGGGAAAAACTGTTTTTT
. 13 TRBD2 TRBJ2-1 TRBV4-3 CASSQDRLAGKFF TGCGCCAGCAGCCAAGATAGACTAGCGGGAAAGTTCTTC
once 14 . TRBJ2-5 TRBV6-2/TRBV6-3 CASSYGGSQETQYF TGTGCCAGCAGTTACGGTGGCAGCCAAGAGACCCAGTACTTC
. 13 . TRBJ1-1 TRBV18 CASSPQLSTEAFF TGTGCCAGCTCACCACAGCTGTCCACTGAAGCTTTCTTT
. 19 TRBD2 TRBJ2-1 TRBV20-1 CSASELGSGSLSSYNEQFF TGCAGTGCTAGTGAATTAGGTAGCGGGAGTCTTAGCTCCTACAATGAGCAGTTCTTC
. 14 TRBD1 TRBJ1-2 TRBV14 CASSRNQGADGYTF TGTGCCAGCAGCCGCAATCAGGGGGCAGATGGCTACACCTTC
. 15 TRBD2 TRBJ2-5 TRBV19 CASSILAGEGETQYF TGTGCCAGTAGTATCCTAGCGGGAGAAGGCGAGACCCAGTACTTC
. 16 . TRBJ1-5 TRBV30 CAWSFSSGLSNQPQHF TGTGCCTGGAGTTTCTCGTCGGGTTTGAGCAATCAGCCCCAGCATTTT
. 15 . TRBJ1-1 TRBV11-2 CASSSYGGPENGAFF TGTGCCAGCAGCTCGTACGGGGGTCCAGAGAATGGAGCTTTCTTT
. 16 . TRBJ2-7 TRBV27 CASSLMGAGVGYEQYF TGTGCCAGCAGTTTAATGGGGGCGGGAGTTGGATACGAGCAGTACTTC
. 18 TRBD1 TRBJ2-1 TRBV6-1 CASSDFFSGTASYNEQFF TGTGCCAGCAGTGACTTCTTCTCCGGGACAGCCTCCTACAATGAGCAGTTCTTC
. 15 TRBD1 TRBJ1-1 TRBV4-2 CASSQDTRGYTEAFF TGTGCCAGCAGCCAAGATACCAGGGGGTACACTGAAGCTTTCTTT
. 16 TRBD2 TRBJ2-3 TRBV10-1 CASSDLAGDVPDTQYF TGCGCCAGCAGTGATCTAGCGGGAGACGTCCCAGATACGCAGTATTTT
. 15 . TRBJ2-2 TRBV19 CASSIERRGTGELFF TGTGCCAGTAGTATAGAACGGAGGGGCACCGGGGAGCTGTTTTTT
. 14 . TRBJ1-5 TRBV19 CASMSGRGNQPQHF TGTGCCAGTATGTCAGGACGGGGGAATCAGCCCCAGCATTTT
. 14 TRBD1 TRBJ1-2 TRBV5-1 CASSIQGALYGYTF TGCGCCAGCAGCATACAGGGGGCTCTCTATGGCTACACCTTC
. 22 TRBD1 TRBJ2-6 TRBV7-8 CASSLIKFYRDRRAGGANVLTF TGTGCCAGCAGCTTAATCAAATTTTATCGGGACAGGCGTGCTGGAGGGGCCAACGTCCTGACTTTC
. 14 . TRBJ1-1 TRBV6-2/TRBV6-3 CASSYGHLNTEAFF TGTGCCAGCAGTTACGGACACCTGAACACTGAAGCTTTCTTT
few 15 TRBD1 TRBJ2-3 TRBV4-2 CASSQGWQGADTQYF TGTGCCAGCAGCCAAGGCTGGCAGGGGGCGGATACGCAGTATTTT
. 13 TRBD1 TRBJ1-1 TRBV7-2 CASRRQGDTEAFF TGTGCCAGCAGACGACAGGGAGACACTGAAGCTTTCTTT
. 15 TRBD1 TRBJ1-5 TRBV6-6 CASSGPGQGNQPQHF TGTGCCAGCAGTGGACCGGGACAGGGGAATCAGCCCCAGCATTTT
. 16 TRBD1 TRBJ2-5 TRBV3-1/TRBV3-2 CASSPRQGEVWETQYF TGTGCCAGCAGCCCAAGACAGGGGGAGGTGTGGGAGACCCAGTACTTC
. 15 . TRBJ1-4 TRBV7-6 CASSPQNNKNEKLFF TGTGCCAGCAGCCCCCAGAATAACAAGAATGAAAAACTGTTTTTT
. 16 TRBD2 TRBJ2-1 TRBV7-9 CASSSGTSGTNNEQFF TGTGCCAGCAGCTCGGGGACTAGCGGGACTAACAATGAGCAGTTCTTC
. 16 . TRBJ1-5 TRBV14 CASSQGGGRGNQPQHF TGTGCCAGCAGCCAAGGGGGGGGCCGGGGCAATCAGCCCCAGCATTTT
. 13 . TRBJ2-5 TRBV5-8 CASSLSGRETQYF TGTGCCAGCAGCCTGTCAGGAAGGGAGACCCAGTACTTC
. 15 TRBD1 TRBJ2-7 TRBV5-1 CASSIQGAGPYEQYF TGCGCCAGCAGCATCCAGGGGGCAGGTCCCTACGAGCAGTACTTC